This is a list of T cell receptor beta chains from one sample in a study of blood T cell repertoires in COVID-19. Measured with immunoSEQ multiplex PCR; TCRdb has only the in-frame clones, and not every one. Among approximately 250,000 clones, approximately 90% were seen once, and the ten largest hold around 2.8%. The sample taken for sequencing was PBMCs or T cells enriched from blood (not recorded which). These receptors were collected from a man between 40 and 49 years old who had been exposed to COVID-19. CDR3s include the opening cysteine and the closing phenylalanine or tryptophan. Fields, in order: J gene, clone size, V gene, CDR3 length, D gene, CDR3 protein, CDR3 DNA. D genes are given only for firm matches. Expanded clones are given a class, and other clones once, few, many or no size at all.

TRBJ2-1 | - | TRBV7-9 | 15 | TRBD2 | CASSPQREPYNEQFF | TGTGCCAGCAGCCCCCAGCGGGAGCCTTACAATGAGCAGTTCTTC
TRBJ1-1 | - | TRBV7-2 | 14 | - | CASRSRQRNTEAFF | TGTGCCAGCAGATCTAGACAGAGAAACACTGAAGCTTTCTTT
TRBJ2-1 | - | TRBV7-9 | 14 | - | CASSRESSYNEQFF | TGTGCCAGCAGCCGCGAATCCTCCTACAATGAGCAGTTCTTC
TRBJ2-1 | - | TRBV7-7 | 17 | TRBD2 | CASSLYIPAGGYNEQFF | TGTGCCAGCAGCTTGTATATCCCAGCGGGAGGATACAATGAGCAGTTCTTC
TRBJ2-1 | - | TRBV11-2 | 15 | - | CASSLGFQRNNEQFF | TGTGCCAGCAGCTTAGGATTCCAGCGGAACAATGAGCAGTTCTTC
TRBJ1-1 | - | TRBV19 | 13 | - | CASSEYGGTEAFF | TGTGCCAGTAGTGAATACGGGGGCACTGAAGCTTTCTTT
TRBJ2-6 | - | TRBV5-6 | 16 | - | CASSWYKTGGANVLTF | TGTGCCAGCAGCTGGTACAAAACGGGAGGGGCCAACGTCCTGACTTTC
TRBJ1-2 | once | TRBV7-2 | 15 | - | CASSSLLRQGHGYTF | TGTGCCAGCAGCTCACTCCTCCGGCAGGGTCATGGCTACACCTTC
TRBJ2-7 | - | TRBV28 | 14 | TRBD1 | CASSYRDREYEQYF | TGTGCCAGCAGTTACCGGGACAGGGAGTACGAGCAGTACTTC
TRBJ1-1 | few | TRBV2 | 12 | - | CASSGGGFQAFF | TGTGCCAGCAGTGGAGGCGGATTTCAAGCTTTCTTT
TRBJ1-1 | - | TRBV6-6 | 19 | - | CASSHTINPGSLSRTEAFF | TGTGCCAGCAGTCATACGATAAATCCAGGGTCCCTAAGTAGGACTGAAGCTTTCTTT
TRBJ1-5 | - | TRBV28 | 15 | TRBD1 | CASSTGQGGDQPQHF | TGTGCCAGCAGCACGGGACAGGGGGGAGATCAGCCCCAGCATTTT
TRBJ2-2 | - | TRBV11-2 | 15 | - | CASSYLTRSAGELFF | TGTGCCAGCAGCTACCTTACTAGGAGTGCCGGGGAGCTGTTTTTT
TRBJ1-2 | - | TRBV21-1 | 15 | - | CASSKRGGQHDGYTF | TGTGCCAGCAGCAAAAGGGGGGGGCAGCACGATGGCTACACCTTC